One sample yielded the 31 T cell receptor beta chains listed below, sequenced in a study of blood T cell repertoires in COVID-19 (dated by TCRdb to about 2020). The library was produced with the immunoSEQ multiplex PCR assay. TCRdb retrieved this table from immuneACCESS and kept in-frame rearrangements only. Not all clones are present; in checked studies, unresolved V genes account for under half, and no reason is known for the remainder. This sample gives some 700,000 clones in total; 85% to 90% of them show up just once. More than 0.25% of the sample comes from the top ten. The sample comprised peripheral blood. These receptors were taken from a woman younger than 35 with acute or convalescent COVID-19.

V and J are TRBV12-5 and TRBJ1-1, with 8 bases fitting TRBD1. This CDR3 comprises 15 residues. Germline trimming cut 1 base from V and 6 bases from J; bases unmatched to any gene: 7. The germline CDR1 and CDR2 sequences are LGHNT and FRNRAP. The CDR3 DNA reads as TGTGCTAGTGGTTTGGGGACAGGGAGTAGGGCTGAAGCTTTCTTT. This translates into CASGLGTGSRAEAFF.

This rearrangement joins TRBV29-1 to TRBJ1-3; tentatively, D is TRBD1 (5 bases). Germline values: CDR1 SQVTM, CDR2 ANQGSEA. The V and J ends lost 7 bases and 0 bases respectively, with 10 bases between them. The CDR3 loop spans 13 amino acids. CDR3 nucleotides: TGCAGCGCCGGGGGGAACTCTGGAAACACCATATATTTT. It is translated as CSAGGNSGNTIYF.

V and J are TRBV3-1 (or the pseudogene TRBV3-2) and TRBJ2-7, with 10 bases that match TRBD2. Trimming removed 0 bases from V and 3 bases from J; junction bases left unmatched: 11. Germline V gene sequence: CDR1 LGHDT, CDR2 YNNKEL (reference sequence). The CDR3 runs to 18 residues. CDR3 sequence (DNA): TGTGCCAGCAGCCAAGATCTCCGGATAGCGGGGGGCCTCTACGAGCAGTACTTC. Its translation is CASSQDLRIAGGLYEQYF.

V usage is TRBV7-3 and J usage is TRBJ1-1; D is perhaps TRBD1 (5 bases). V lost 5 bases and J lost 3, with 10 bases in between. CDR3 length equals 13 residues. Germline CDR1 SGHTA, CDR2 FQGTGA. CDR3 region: CASSIPGDTEAFF. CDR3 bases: TGTGCCAGCAGCATCCCGGGGGACACTGAAGCTTTCTTT.

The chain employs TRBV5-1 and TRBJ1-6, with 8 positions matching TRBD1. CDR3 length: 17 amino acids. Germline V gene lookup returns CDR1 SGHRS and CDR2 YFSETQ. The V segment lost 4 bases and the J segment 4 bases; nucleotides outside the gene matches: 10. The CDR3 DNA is TGCGCCAGCAGCCGGACAGGGAGAGGGGAGTATAATTCACCCCTCCACTTT. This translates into CASSRTGRGEYNSPLHF. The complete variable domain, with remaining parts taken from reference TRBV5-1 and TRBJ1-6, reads KAGVTQTPRYLIKTRGQQVTLSCSPISGHRSVSWYQQTPGQGLQFLFEYFSETQRNKGNFPGRFSGRQFSNSRSEMNVSTLELGDSALYLCASSRTGRGEYNSPLHFGNGTRLTVT.

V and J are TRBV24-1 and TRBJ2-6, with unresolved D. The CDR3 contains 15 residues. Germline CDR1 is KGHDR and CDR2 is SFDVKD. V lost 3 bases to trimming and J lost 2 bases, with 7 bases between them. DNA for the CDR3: TGTGCCACCAGTGATGCAGGCCCTGGGGCCAACGTCCTGACTTTC. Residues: CATSDAGPGANVLTF.

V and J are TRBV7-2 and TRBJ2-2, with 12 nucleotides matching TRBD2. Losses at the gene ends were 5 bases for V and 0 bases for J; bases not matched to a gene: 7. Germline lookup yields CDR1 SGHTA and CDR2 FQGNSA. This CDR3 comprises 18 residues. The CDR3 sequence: CASSPRLAGAANTGELFF. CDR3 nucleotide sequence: TGTGCCAGCAGCCCTCGACTAGCGGGGGCCGCGAACACCGGGGAGCTGTTTTTT.

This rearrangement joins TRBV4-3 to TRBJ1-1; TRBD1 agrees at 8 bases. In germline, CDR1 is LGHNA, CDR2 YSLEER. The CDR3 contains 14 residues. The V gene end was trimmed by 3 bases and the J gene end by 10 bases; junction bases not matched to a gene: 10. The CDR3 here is CASSQADRGSGAFF. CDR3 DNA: TGCGCCAGCAGCCAGGCCGACAGGGGTTCGGGAGCTTTCTTT.

As DNA, the CDR3 is TGTGCCAGCAGTGACTCGACTAGCGGGGGGCGGGACCCGGGCAATGAGCAGTTCTTC. Amino acids: CASSDSTSGGRDPGNEQFF. V gene TRBV6-4 combines with J gene TRBJ2-1; the match to TRBD2 covers 13 bases. Germline CDR1 and CDR2: MRHNA and SNTAGT. This CDR3 has 19 residues. Germline trimming cut 0 bases from V and 6 bases from J; bases unmatched to any gene: 11.

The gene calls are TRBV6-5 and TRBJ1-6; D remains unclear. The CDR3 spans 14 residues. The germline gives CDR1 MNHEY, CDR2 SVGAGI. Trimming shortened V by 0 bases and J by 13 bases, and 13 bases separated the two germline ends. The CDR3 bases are TGTGCCAGCAGTTACTCGAGCGACGGCCTTCCCCTCCACTTT. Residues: CASSYSSDGLPLHF.

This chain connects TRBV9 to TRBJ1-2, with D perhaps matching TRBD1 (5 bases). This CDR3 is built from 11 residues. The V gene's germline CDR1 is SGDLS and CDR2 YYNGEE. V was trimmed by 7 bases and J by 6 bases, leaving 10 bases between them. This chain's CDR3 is CASGAGNGYTF. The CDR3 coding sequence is TGTGCCAGCGGGGCAGGGAATGGCTACACCTTC.

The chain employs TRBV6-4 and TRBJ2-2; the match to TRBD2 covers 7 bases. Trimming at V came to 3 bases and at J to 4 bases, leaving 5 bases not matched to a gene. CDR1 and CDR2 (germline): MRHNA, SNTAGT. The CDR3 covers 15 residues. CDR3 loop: CASSETGGSTGELFF. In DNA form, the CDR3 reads TGTGCCAGCAGTGAGACGGGAGGTTCCACCGGGGAGCTGTTTTTT.

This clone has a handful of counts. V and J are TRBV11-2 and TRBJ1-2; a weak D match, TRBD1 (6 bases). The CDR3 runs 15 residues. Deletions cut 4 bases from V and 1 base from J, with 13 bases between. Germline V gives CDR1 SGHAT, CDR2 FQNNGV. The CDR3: CASSSAGGGNYGYTF. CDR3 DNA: TGTGCCAGCAGCTCGGCTGGGGGCGGTAACTATGGCTACACCTTC.

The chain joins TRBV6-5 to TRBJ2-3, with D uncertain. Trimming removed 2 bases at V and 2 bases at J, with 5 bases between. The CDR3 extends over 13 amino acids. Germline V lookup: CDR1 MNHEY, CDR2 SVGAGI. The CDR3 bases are TGTGCCAGCAGTTACGTCTTCACAGATACGCAGTATTTT. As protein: CASSYVFTDTQYF.

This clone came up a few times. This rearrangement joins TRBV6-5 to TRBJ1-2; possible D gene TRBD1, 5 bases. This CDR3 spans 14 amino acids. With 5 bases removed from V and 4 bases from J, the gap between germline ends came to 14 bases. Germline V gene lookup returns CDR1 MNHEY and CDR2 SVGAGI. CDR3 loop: CASSPAGYGYGYTF. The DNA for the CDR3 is TGTGCCAGCAGTCCCGCAGGGTACGGCTATGGCTACACCTTC.

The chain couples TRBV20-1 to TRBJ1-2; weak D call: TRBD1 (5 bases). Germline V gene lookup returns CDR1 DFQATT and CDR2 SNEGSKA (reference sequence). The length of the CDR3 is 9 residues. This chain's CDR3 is CRGGYGYTF. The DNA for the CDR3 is TGCAGGGGGGGGTATGGCTACACCTTC.

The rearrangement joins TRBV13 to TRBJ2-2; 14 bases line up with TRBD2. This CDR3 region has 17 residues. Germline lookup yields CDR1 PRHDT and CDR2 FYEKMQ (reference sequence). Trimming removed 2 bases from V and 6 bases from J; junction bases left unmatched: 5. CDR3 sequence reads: CASSLWTSGGPAGELFF. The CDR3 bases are TGTGCCAGCAGCTTATGGACTAGCGGGGGGCCGGCCGGGGAGCTGTTTTTT. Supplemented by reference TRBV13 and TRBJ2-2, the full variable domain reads AAGVIQSPRHLIKEKRETATLKCYPIPRHDTVYWYQQGPGQDPQFLISFYEKMQSDKGSIPDRFSAQQFSDYHSELNMSSLELGDSALYFCASSLWTSGGPAGELFFGEGSRLTVL.

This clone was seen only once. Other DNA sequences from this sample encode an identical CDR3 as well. CDR3 DNA: TGTGCCAGCTCGCCGACAGGGAACACTGAAGCTTTCTTT. Its protein product is CASSPTGNTEAFF. The rearrangement uses TRBV18 and TRBJ1-1; D might be TRBD1 (6 bases). V shed 6 bases and J shed 1 base, with 9 bases lying between them. The CDR3 spans 13 residues. The germline V gene has CDR1 KGHSH and CDR2 LQKENI. Using reference TRBV18 and TRBJ1-1 for the parts outside the CDR3, the full variable domain is NAGVMQNPRHLVRRRGQEARLRCSPMKGHSHVYWYRQLPEEGLKFMVYLQKENIIDESGMPKERFSAEFPKEGPSILRIQQVVRGDSAAYFCASSPTGNTEAFFGQGTRLTVV.

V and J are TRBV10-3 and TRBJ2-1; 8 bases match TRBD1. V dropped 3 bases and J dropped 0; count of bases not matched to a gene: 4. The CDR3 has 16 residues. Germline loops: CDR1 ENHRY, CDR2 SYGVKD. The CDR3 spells CAISDRRGPSYNEQFF. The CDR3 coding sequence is TGTGCCATCAGTGACCGCAGGGGGCCCTCCTACAATGAGCAGTTCTTC.

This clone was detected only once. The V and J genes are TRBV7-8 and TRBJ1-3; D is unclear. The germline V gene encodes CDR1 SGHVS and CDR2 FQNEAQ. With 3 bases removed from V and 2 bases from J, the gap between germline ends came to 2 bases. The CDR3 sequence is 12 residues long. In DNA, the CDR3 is TGTGCCAGCAGCTTCACTGGAAACACCATATATTTT. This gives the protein CASSFTGNTIYF.

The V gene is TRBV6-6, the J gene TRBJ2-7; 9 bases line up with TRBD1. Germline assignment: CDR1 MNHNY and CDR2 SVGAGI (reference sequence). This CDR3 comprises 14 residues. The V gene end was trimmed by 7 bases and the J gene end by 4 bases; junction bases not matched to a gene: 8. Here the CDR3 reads CASNPGQGGYEQYF. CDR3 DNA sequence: TGTGCCAGCAACCCGGGACAGGGAGGGTACGAGCAGTACTTC.

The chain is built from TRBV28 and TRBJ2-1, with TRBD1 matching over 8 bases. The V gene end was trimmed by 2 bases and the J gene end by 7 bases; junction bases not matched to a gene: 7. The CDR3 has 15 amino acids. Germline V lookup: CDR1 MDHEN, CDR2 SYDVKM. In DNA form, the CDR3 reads TGTGCCAGCAGTTTAAATCAGGGGGCGCAAAATGAGCAGTTCTTC. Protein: CASSLNQGAQNEQFF.

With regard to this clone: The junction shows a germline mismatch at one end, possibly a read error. The CDR3 region is CATSTDTTRKTIYF. For the CDR3, the DNA is TGTGCCACCAGCACGGACACTACCCGAAAGACCATATATTTT. The chain is built from TRBV15 and TRBJ1-3, with a tentative D call TRBD1 (5 bases). CDR3 length: 14 residues. Germline CDR1 is LNHNV and CDR2 is YYDKDF (reference sequence).

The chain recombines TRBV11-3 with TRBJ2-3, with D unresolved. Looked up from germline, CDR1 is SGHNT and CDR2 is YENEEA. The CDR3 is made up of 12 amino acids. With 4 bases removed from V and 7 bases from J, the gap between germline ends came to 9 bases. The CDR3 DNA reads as TGTGCCAGCAGCTCGCCATCTAATACGCAGTATTTT. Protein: CASSSPSNTQYF.

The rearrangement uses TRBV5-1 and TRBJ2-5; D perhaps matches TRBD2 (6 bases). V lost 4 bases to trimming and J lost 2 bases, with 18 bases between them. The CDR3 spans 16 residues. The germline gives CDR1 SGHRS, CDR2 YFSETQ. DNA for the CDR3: TGCGCCAGCAGCCTTAGCGGTGGTACAGTTCAAGAGACCCAGTACTTC. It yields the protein CASSLSGGTVQETQYF. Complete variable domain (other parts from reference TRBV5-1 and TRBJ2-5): KAGVTQTPRYLIKTRGQQVTLSCSPISGHRSVSWYQQTPGQGLQFLFEYFSETQRNKGNFPGRFSGRQFSNSRSEMNVSTLELGDSALYLCASSLSGGTVQETQYFGPGTRLLVL.

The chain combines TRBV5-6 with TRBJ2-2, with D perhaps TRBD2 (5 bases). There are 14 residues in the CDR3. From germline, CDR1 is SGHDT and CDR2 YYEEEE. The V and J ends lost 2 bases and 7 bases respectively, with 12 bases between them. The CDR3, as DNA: TGTGCCAGCAGCTTCTTACCCCGGGGCGGGGAGCTGTTTTTT. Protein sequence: CASSFLPRGGELFF.

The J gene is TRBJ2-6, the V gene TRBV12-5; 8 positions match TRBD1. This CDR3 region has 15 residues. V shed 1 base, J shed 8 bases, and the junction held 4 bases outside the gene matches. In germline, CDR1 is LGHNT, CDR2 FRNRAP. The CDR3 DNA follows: TGTGCTAGTGGTTTGGACCGACAGGGGTCCAACGTCCTGACTTTC. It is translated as CASGLDRQGSNVLTF.

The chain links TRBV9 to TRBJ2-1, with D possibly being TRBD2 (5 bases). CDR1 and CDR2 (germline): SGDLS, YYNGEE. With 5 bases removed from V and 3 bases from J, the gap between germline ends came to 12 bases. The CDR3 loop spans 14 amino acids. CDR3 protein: CASSRASSYNEQFF. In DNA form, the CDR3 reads TGTGCCAGCAGTAGGGCTAGCAGCTACAATGAGCAGTTCTTC.

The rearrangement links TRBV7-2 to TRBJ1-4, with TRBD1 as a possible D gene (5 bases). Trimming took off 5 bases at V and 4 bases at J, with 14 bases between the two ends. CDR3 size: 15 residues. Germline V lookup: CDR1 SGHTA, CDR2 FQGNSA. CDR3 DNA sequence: TGTGCCAGCAGCCGCGCGGACACCCATAATGAAAAACTGTTTTTT. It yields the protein CASSRADTHNEKLFF.

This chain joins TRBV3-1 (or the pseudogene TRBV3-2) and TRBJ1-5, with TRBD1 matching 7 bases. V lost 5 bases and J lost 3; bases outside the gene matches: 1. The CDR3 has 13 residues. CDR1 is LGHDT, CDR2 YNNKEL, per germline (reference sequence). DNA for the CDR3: TGTGCCAGCAGCACAGGGGACAATCAGCCCCAGCATTTT. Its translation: CASSTGDNQPQHF.

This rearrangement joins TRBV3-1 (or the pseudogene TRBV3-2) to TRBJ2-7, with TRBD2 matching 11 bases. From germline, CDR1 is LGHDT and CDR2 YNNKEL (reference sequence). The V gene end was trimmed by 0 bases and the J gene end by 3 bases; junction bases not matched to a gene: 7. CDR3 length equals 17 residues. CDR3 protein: CASSQETSGAPNYEQYF. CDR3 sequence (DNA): TGTGCCAGCAGCCAAGAGACTAGCGGGGCACCTAACTACGAGCAGTACTTC.